One and the same sample provided the 28 T cell receptor beta chains below, sequenced in a study of human T cells and chemical hapten exposure. Specified time point: patch test 1, 2 weeks after DPC sensitization. Treatment defined: therapeutic diphenylcyclopropenone sensitization with weekly scalp DPC. Total RNA came from unfractionated whole blood. Via MiXCR, TCRdb re-called the RACE reads, giving one row per CDR3 protein. Altogether about 41,000 distinct CDR3 sequences are present, just under 4% being singletons, with the ten largest covering around 26%. The starting material was whole blood, obtained in connection with sensitization to the hapten diphenylcyclopropenone (DPC). The source of these receptors is a man in his fifties or sixties with alopecia areata. Some clones in this sample may be carry-over from other donors' samples.

This clonotype was counted many times. The gene calls are TRBV10-1 and TRBJ2-3, with 7 bases fitting TRBD2. Per the germline V gene, CDR1 is WNHNN and CDR2 is SYGVQD (reference sequence). V dropped 3 bases and J dropped 4; count of bases not matched to a gene: 1. The CDR3 sequence is 13 residues long. CDR3 in DNA: TGCGCCAGCAGTGATCGGGGGGCAGATACGCAGTATTTT. This translates into CASSDRGADTQYF.

This clonotype was observed many times. The J gene is TRBJ1-4, the V gene TRBV10-2; unclear D gene. CDR1 is WSHSY, CDR2 SAAADI, per germline. CDR3 length equals 15 residues. The V and J ends lost 0 bases and 3 bases respectively, with 8 bases between them. In nucleotides, the CDR3 is TGCGCCAGCAGTGAGTCGGCGGTATCTAATGAAAAACTGTTTTTT. Protein: CASSESAVSNEKLFF.

This clonotype showed up many times. The chain carries TRBV7-2 and TRBJ2-7; D remains unclear. Germline V gene data show CDR1 as SGHTA and CDR2 as FQGNSA. With 3 bases removed from V and 3 bases from J, the gap between germline ends came to 9 bases. The CDR3 is 13 residues long. Here the CDR3 reads CASSFQVGYEQYF. CDR3 DNA: TGTGCCAGCAGCTTTCAAGTCGGCTACGAGCAGTACTTC.

This clonotype has at least ten counts. The chain has TRBV20-1 and TRBJ1-1; D remains unclear. The CDR3 spans 11 residues. Germline-derived CDR1 and CDR2 are DFQATT and SNEGSKA (reference sequence). V lost 5 bases to trimming and J lost 3 bases, with 7 bases between them. CDR3 sequence (DNA): TGCAGTGCTCCCTGGCACACTGAAGCTTTCTTT. Translated: CSAPWHTEAFF.

The sample holds many counts of this clonotype. The chain is built from TRBV5-4 and TRBJ2-4, with D hard to call. Germline values: CDR1 SGHNT, CDR2 YYREEE (reference sequence). The CDR3 contains 14 residues. V was trimmed by 4 bases and J by 0 bases, leaving 8 bases between them. The CDR3 nucleotides read TGTGCCAGCAGCCCGACCCTAGCCAAAAACATTCAGTACTTC. Protein product: CASSPTLAKNIQYF.

This clonotype occurred many times. The chain has TRBV3-1 and TRBJ2-7, with TRBD2 as a possible D gene (5 bases). Germline lookup yields CDR1 LGHDT and CDR2 YNNKEL (reference sequence). This CDR3 is built from 13 residues. Trimming left V 4 bases short and J 3 bases short, with 10 bases between. The CDR3 nucleotides are TGTGCCAGCAGCCGAGACGGACTCTACGAGCAGTACTTC. Its translation is CASSRDGLYEQYF.

In this sample, this clonotype turned up many times. This chain connects TRBV14 to TRBJ2-1; 11 bases align to TRBD2. In germline, CDR1 is SGHDN, CDR2 FVKESK. The CDR3 has 19 residues. V was clipped by 0 bases and J by 6 bases; unmatched bases: 13. This chain's CDR3 is CASSQEGSLISGRANEQFF. The DNA for the CDR3 is TGTGCCAGCAGCCAAGAAGGGTCCCTAATTAGCGGGAGGGCCAATGAGCAGTTCTTC.

This clonotype was found many times. The V call is TRBV6-6, the J call TRBJ2-5, with D uncertain. The CDR3 runs 13 residues. The germline V gene encodes CDR1 MNHNY and CDR2 SVGAGI (reference sequence). The V and J ends lost 2 bases and 5 bases respectively, with 9 bases between them. CDR3 sequence: CASSYAQRETQYF. The CDR3 DNA reads TGTGCCAGCAGTTACGCCCAAAGGGAGACCCAGTACTTC.

The chain couples TRBV2 to TRBJ2-5; the D gene is possibly TRBD1 (6 bases). The length of the CDR3 is 13 residues. The V end lost 8 bases, the J end lost 3 bases, and 13 bases lay between the germline ends. The germline CDR1 and CDR2 sequences are SNHLY and FYNNEI. In DNA form, the CDR3 reads TGTGCCAGCCGAAAGGGACAAAAAGAGACCCAGTACTTC. This sequence encodes CASRKGQKETQYF.

This clonotype was seen repeatedly, ten times or more. V is TRBV6-5 and J is TRBJ2-2; the D is unclear. V gave up 6 bases and J gave up 3 bases, with 5 bases separating them. Germline V gene lookup returns CDR1 MNHEY and CDR2 SVGAGI. The CDR3 is made up of 12 amino acids. This CDR3 reads CASSWDTGELFF. DNA of the CDR3: TGTGCCAGCAGCTGGGACACCGGGGAGCTGTTTTTT.

Concerning this clonotype itself: This may arise from a read error, as a much more abundant clone is one base away. This chain uses TRBV9 with TRBJ2-5, with 11 positions matching TRBD2. The trim removed 3 bases at V and 4 bases at J, leaving 5 bases unmatched. The CDR3 totals 15 residues. In germline, CDR1 is SGDLS, CDR2 YYNGEE. The CDR3 spells CASSDDSGRGETQYF. The CDR3 DNA follows: TGTGCCAGCAGCGACGATAGCGGGAGGGGAGAGACCCAGTACTTC.

This clonotype appeared a few times. This chain links TRBV6-5 with TRBJ2-7, with D tentatively TRBD1 or TRBD2 (5 bases each). The germline V and J ends were trimmed by 6 bases and 2 bases, with 14 bases remaining between them. The CDR3 runs to 14 residues. Germline values: CDR1 MNHEY, CDR2 SVGAGI. CDR3 loop: CASSPGRITYEQYF. CDR3 bases: TGTGCCAGCAGCCCGGGACGTATTACCTACGAGCAGTACTTC.

This clonotype appeared many times. The chain recombines TRBV28 with TRBJ2-1, with 13 bases matching TRBD2. This CDR3 comprises 17 residues. J was trimmed by 7 bases and V by 6 bases; bases with no gene match: 12. Germline CDR1 MDHEN, CDR2 SYDVKM. This chain's CDR3 is CASSTTSGRAARNEQFF. The CDR3 DNA sequence: TGTGCCAGCAGCACAACTAGCGGGAGGGCCGCTAGGAATGAGCAGTTCTTC.

The sample holds many counts of this clonotype. The chain uses TRBV12-3 or TRBV12-4 and TRBJ2-7; perhaps TRBD2 as D (6 bases). V lost 3 bases and J 9 bases, leaving 9 bases between the germline ends. The CDR3 runs to 11 residues. The CDR3 loop is CASSFGGGQYF. The CDR3 bases are TGTGCCAGCAGTTTCGGGGGAGGGCAGTACTTC.

This clonotype appeared many times. The junction shows a germline mismatch at one end, possibly a read error. The rearrangement joins TRBV4-3 to TRBJ2-5; TRBD1 aligns across 7 bases. The CDR3 is 16 amino acids. The germline V gene has CDR1 LGHNA and CDR2 YSLEER. Here the CDR3 DNA reads TGTGCCAGCAGCCAAGATAGGGCAGGGGGTCGAGAGACCCAGTACTTC. It yields the protein CASSQDRAGGRETQYF.

The chain employs TRBV28 and TRBJ1-4; perhaps TRBD1 as D (5 bases). Germline V gene data show CDR1 as MDHEN and CDR2 as SYDVKM. This CDR3 region has 14 residues. Trimming shortened V by 3 bases and J by 4 bases, and 9 bases separated the two germline ends. The CDR3 region is CASSLGPVNEKLFF. The DNA of the CDR3 is TGTGCCAGCAGTTTGGGACCAGTTAATGAAAAACTGTTTTTT.

This clonotype came up many times. The V gene is TRBV29-1, the J gene TRBJ2-1, with 9 bases lining up with TRBD2. CDR3 length: 14 amino acids. V lost 6 bases to trimming and J lost 9 bases; unmatched junction nucleotides: 12. Per the germline V gene, CDR1 is SQVTM and CDR2 is ANQGSEA. CDR3 region: CSVRVGLAGSEQFF. The CDR3 bases are TGCAGCGTCCGGGTAGGGCTAGCGGGAAGTGAGCAGTTCTTC.

This clonotype was observed at least ten times. The chain is built from TRBV7-2 and TRBJ2-7; TRBD2 agrees at 7 bases. The germline V gene has CDR1 SGHTA and CDR2 FQGNSA. V was pared by 4 bases and J by 3 bases, with 6 bases of the junction left unmatched. The CDR3 sequence is 14 residues long. The CDR3 spells CASSSGGGYYEQYF. CDR3 DNA sequence: TGTGCCAGCAGCTCGGGGGGAGGGTACTACGAGCAGTACTTC.

This clonotype showed up many times. The chain joins TRBV20-1 to TRBJ2-5; 10 bases agree with TRBD2. V lost 3 bases to trimming and J lost 0 bases; unmatched junction nucleotides: 10. Germline assignment: CDR1 DFQATT and CDR2 SNEGSKA (reference sequence). The CDR3 is made up of 17 amino acids. The CDR3 sequence: CSASEVKAGGYQETQYF. CDR3 coding DNA: TGCAGTGCTAGTGAAGTCAAAGCGGGAGGGTACCAAGAGACCCAGTACTTC.

This sequence joins TRBV29-1 and TRBJ2-5; 9 bases line up with TRBD1. This CDR3 contains 13 residues. The ends lost 3 bases at V and 3 bases at J; junction bases unmatched: 2. Per the germline V gene, CDR1 is SQVTM and CDR2 is ANQGSEA. The CDR3 DNA is TGCAGCGTTGATCGGACAGGGGAAGAGACCCAGTACTTC. As protein: CSVDRTGEETQYF.

This clonotype was counted at least ten times. The chain links TRBV4-1 to TRBJ2-7; 10 nucleotides align to TRBD2. Germline values: CDR1 MGHRA, CDR2 YSYEKL. The CDR3 has 14 residues. V dropped 0 bases and J dropped 11; count of bases not matched to a gene: 7. The CDR3 DNA sequence: TGCGCCAGCAGCCAAGATTCCAGCGGGAGGGCCAAGTACTTC. Translation: CASSQDSSGRAKYF.

This clonotype was seen only a few times. The chain joins TRBV7-9 to TRBJ1-1, with a weak D call TRBD1 (5 bases). The CDR3 spans 14 residues. The V and J ends lost 1 base and 5 bases respectively, with 11 bases between them. Germline-derived CDR1 and CDR2 are SEHNR and FQNEAQ (reference sequence). CDR3 in amino acids: CASSLDGAGTEAFF. CDR3 DNA sequence: TGTGCCAGCAGCTTAGACGGTGCAGGGACTGAAGCTTTCTTT.

This clonotype was counted ten times or more. V gene TRBV24-1 combines with J gene TRBJ2-5; 8 bases fit TRBD1. CDR3 length: 20 amino acids. J gave up 3 bases and V 3 bases, and 20 bases lay outside the gene matches. CDR1 is KGHDR and CDR2 is SFDVKD in the germline V gene. The chain's CDR3 is CATSDLRDRSLSLGEETQYF. CDR3 sequence (DNA): TGTGCCACCAGTGATCTAAGGGACAGGTCGTTAAGTCTAGGAGAAGAGACCCAGTACTTC.

This clonotype was picked up a small number of times. The chain combines TRBV10-3 with TRBJ2-7; D is ambiguous. The CDR3 is 15 residues long. With 3 bases removed from V and 4 bases from J, the gap between germline ends came to 16 bases. Germline CDR1 is ENHRY and CDR2 is SYGVKD. The CDR3 nucleotides are TGTGCCATCAGTGATCTATCCCCCAGCGTTTACGAGCAGTACTTC. It translates to CAISDLSPSVYEQYF.

This clonotype was observed at least ten times. The chain recombines TRBV4-3 with TRBJ2-7; weak D call: TRBD1 (5 bases). CDR3 length: 16 residues. The germline V gene has CDR1 LGHNA and CDR2 YSLEER. Deletions cut 0 bases from V and 6 bases from J, with 18 bases between. CDR3 DNA: TGCGCCAGCAGCCAAGATATCCAGGGCGCAGGTACCGAGCAGTACTTC. The encoded protein is CASSQDIQGAGTEQYF.

This clonotype has a count of ten or more. This chain connects TRBV5-1 to TRBJ2-5, with 7 bases identical to TRBD2. Germline V CDR1 and CDR2: SGHRS, YFSETQ. The CDR3 has 14 amino acids. V dropped 0 bases and J dropped 4; count of bases not matched to a gene: 3. The CDR3 bases are TGCGCCAGCAGCTTGGGGACTAGGTTAGAGACCCAGTACTTC. It encodes CASSLGTRLETQYF.

This clonotype was picked up many times. This sequence joins TRBV6-2 or TRBV6-3 and TRBJ2-1; 9 bases match TRBD2. Unmatched junction bases numbered 9, after V lost 0 bases and J lost 15 bases. The V gene's germline CDR1 is MNHEY and CDR2 SVGEGT. CDR3 length equals 14 residues. The CDR3 loop reads CASSYSTSGTSMFF. CDR3 nucleotides: TGTGCCAGCAGTTACTCGACGAGCGGGACTAGCATGTTCTTC.

This clonotype was seen a handful of times. V usage is TRBV3-1 and J usage is TRBJ2-1, with TRBD2 matching over 9 bases. Germline lookup yields CDR1 LGHDT and CDR2 YNNKEL (reference sequence). Trimming took 4 bases from V and 7 from J; bases not matched to a gene: 8. This CDR3 has 15 residues. The CDR3 DNA sequence: TGTGCCAGCAGCCCCCCGGGACTAGCCGGAAATGAGCAGTTCTTC. Translated, it gives CASSPPGLAGNEQFF.